The 14 T cell receptor beta chains in this list originate from one sample, sequenced in a study of T cells in Graves' hyperthyroidism and ophthalmopathy. RNA transcripts provided the source from which TCR beta CDR3 regions were amplified. HTBI primers were employed in a first-round RT-PCR of the TCR CDR3. MiXCR was run by TCRdb on the multiplex PCR reads, yielding one entry per CDR3 protein. The top ten clones hold more than 30% of a sample with approximately 370,000 distinct CDR3 sequences, about 15% of them seen once. Sequenced sample: blood. The receptors originated from a woman aged 25 to 39 with Graves' hyperthyroidism that later progressed to Graves' ophthalmopathy.

There are a few counts of this clonotype. The chain has TRBV5-1 and TRBJ2-1; 11 nucleotides agree with TRBD1. This CDR3 is built from 17 residues. V lost 6 bases and J lost 0; bases outside the gene matches: 8. Germline V gives CDR1 SGHRS, CDR2 YFSETQ. CDR3 protein: CASKPGQGDSSYNEQFF. The CDR3 DNA reads as TGCGCCAGCAAACCGGGACAGGGGGACAGCTCCTACAATGAGCAGTTCTTC.

A single count supports this clonotype. J is TRBJ2-3 and V is TRBV5-8; D not resolved. Germline V gene lookup returns CDR1 SGHTS and CDR2 YDEGEE. CDR3 length: 18 amino acids. Deletions cut 4 bases from V and 3 bases from J, with 24 bases between. CDR3 loop: CASSPPLSVYVRTDTQYF. The CDR3 DNA reads as TGTGCCAGCAGCCCACCTCTCTCTGTCTACGTTAGGACAGATACGCAGTATTTT.

This clonotype was counted between two and nine times. Since a much larger clone is just one base distant, this may be a read error. The chain joins TRBV5-1 to TRBJ2-5, with TRBD2 matching 8 bases. Per the germline V gene, CDR1 is SGHRS and CDR2 is YFSETQ. The CDR3 runs to 18 residues. CDR3 amino acids: CTSSFGSLPGGDQETQYF. The CDR3 DNA reads TGCACCAGCAGCTTCGGTTCCCTACCCGGGGGGGACCAAGAGACCCAGTACTTC.

In regard to this clonotype: A much larger clone lies a single base off, so this may be a read error. This chain links TRBV28 with TRBJ1-4; D gene unclear. Germline V gene data show CDR1 as MDHEN and CDR2 as SYDVKM. Trimming left V 7 bases short and J 8 bases short, with 17 bases between. There are 14 residues in the CDR3. As DNA, the CDR3 is TGTGCCAGCAATCCGCCGTTCCAATCCGAAAAACTGTTTTTT. Protein: CASNPPFQSEKLFF.

This clonotype was seen many times. The chain uses TRBV3-1 and TRBJ2-3, with 11 bases fitting TRBD2. This CDR3 has 16 residues. Germline V gene sequence: CDR1 LGHDT, CDR2 YNNKEL (reference sequence). Germline trimming cut 4 bases from V and 7 bases from J; bases unmatched to any gene: 10. The CDR3 protein is CASSLQLAGDGNTQYF. In DNA, the CDR3 is TGTGCCAGCAGCCTCCAACTAGCGGGAGACGGAAATACGCAGTATTTT.

This clonotype was found a few times. The chain has TRBV18 and TRBJ2-5; 10 bases are a match to TRBD1. There are 16 residues in the CDR3. CDR1 is KGHSH, CDR2 LQKENI, per germline. V lost 3 bases, J lost 5 bases, and 9 bases stayed unmatched. The DNA of the CDR3 is TGTGCCAGCTCACCGGGGACAGGGGATATACTTGAGACCCAGTACTTC. Protein: CASSPGTGDILETQYF.

This clonotype was recorded many times. Relative to the germline gene, one junction end is altered; a read error may explain this. V usage is TRBV5-8 and J usage is TRBJ2-1; 8 bases match TRBD2. The CDR3 runs to 14 residues. Germline V CDR1 and CDR2: SGHTS, YDEGEE. Here the CDR3 DNA reads TGCGCCAGCAGCCGGGGGGGGACTTACAATGAGCAGTTCTTC. Translated: CASSRGGTYNEQFF.

V gene TRBV6-1 combines with J gene TRBJ1-2; weak D call: TRBD1 (6 bases). CDR1 is MNHNS, CDR2 SASEGT, per germline. V was shortened by 3 bases and J by 4 bases, with 18 bases between the two germline ends. The CDR3 is 16 residues long. Here the CDR3 DNA reads TGTGCCAGCAGTGAGGGGGCGGTATACCTACCCTATGGCTACACCTTC. Protein product: CASSEGAVYLPYGYTF.

This clonotype was seen ten or more times. V gene TRBV29-1 combines with J gene TRBJ1-2; D is perhaps TRBD1 (6 bases). Germline loops: CDR1 SQVTM, CDR2 ANQGSEA. The V end lost 3 bases, the J end lost 7 bases, and 15 bases lay between the germline ends. The CDR3 covers 13 residues. The CDR3 region has the DNA TGCAGCGTTGACCCGACAGGTTTTGGTGGCTACACCTTC. Translation: CSVDPTGFGGYTF.

This clonotype was seen ten or more times. The chain is built from TRBV3-1 and TRBJ2-5, with 8 bases that match TRBD2. This CDR3 has 17 amino acids. With 2 bases clipped from V and 0 bases from J, the junction kept 8 bases outside the gene matches. Per germline, CDR1 LGHDT and CDR2 YNNKEL (reference sequence). Here the CDR3 DNA reads TGTGCCAGCAGCCAAATCTTAGCGGGGCATTACCAAGAGACCCAGTACTTC. This codes for CASSQILAGHYQETQYF.

In its sample, this clonotype was seen many times. The chain joins TRBV10-2 to TRBJ2-5, with 10 nucleotides matching TRBD1. V lost 2 bases, J lost 0 bases, and 9 bases stayed unmatched. Germline V gene data show CDR1 as WSHSY and CDR2 as SAAADI. CDR3 length: 18 residues. Written as DNA, the CDR3 is TGCGCCAGCAGTGAGGCGGACAGGGGGATGGGATACCAAGAGACCCAGTACTTC. Amino acids: CASSEADRGMGYQETQYF.

Only a few counts were recorded for this clonotype. The chain employs TRBV30 and TRBJ2-2; TRBD1 matches 10 bases. Germline assignment: CDR1 GTSNPN and CDR2 SVGIG (reference sequence). This CDR3 region has 15 residues. Trimming cost V 4 bases and J 5 bases; bases outside gene matches: 7. The CDR3 nucleotides are TGTGCCTGGATTTCGACAGGGGGCGTAACCGGGGAGCTGTTTTTT. Amino acid sequence: CAWISTGGVTGELFF. Filled out from reference TRBV30 and TRBJ2-2, the complete variable domain reads SQTIHQWPATLVQPVGSPLSLECTVEGTSNPNLYWYRQAAGRGLQLLFYSVGIGQISSEVPQNLSASRPQDRQFILSSKKLLLSDSGFYLCAWISTGGVTGELFFGEGSRLTVL.

This clonotype has at least ten counts. The CDR3 nucleotides are TGTGCCAGCAGTTTCCCGGAGTTATATGGCTACACCTTC. Protein product: CASSFPELYGYTF. The chain carries TRBV12-3 or TRBV12-4 and TRBJ1-2; D unresolved. V gave up 3 bases and J gave up 5 bases, with 10 bases separating them. This CDR3 spans 13 amino acids.

As regards this clonotype: A much more abundant neighbour one base away suggests this may be a read error. The J gene is TRBJ2-7, the V gene TRBV27; D is undetermined. Per germline, CDR1 MNHEY and CDR2 SMNVEV (reference sequence). The CDR3 consists of 13 residues. The CDR3 sequence is CVSSSPVAYEQYF. Here the CDR3 DNA reads TGTGTCAGCAGTTCCCCCGTCGCCTACGAGCAGTACTTC.